This TCR beta chain was captured in a study of blood T cell repertoires in COVID-19. Study as a whole: Researchers got acute and convalescent COVID-19 samples from the United States, Italy and Spain. Sample material is recorded as cDNA or gDNA derived from T cells, B-cell-depleted T cells, or PBMCs.

TCRdb's table, derived via immunoSEQ multiplex PCR, lists solely in-frame clones and lacks some. In the table there are roughly 310,000 clones, about nine tenths of which are singletons. The germline CDR1 and CDR2 sequences are SGHNT and YYREEE (reference sequence). This CDR3 has 15 amino acids. V lost 4 bases, J lost 6 bases, and 8 bases stayed unmatched. The clonotype originates from a man aged 60-69 years who had recovered from COVID-19. The chain joins TRBV5-4 to TRBJ2-4; 9 bases align to TRBD1. Specimen: PBMCs or T cells enriched from blood (not recorded which). The CDR3 sequence: CASSSPGQGRNIQYF. The CDR3 DNA reads TGTGCCAGCAGCAGTCCGGGACAGGGTCGAAACATTCAGTACTTC.